A selection of T cell receptor beta chains follows, all from one sample in a study of T-cell memory formation after mild COVID-19. TCRdb re-analysed the 5' RACE reads in MiXCR, keeping a single row per CDR3 protein. The table lists roughly 130,000 distinct CDR3 sequences, approximately 15% of them singletons. The sample comprised PBMCs or a T cell subset sorted from them (not recorded which). The receptors come from a man aged 18 to 35 who had mild COVID-19 (a few samples of this study predate the infection). Cell type and time point are not known. Both conserved end residues are trimmed from each CDR3.

V gene: TRBV5-1; J gene: TRBJ2-1; CDR3 protein: ASSPGTSGAYNEQF
V gene: TRBV4-2; J gene: TRBJ2-3; CDR3 protein: ASSPTGQGVSTDTQY
V gene: TRBV5-1; J gene: TRBJ2-7; CDR3 protein: ASSWNGGEQY
V gene: TRBV12-3/TRBV12-4; J gene: TRBJ2-7; CDR3 protein: ASSLQGAYEQY
V gene: TRBV11-2; J gene: TRBJ2-5; CDR3 protein: ASSLWSSGAKETQY
V gene: TRBV7-3; J gene: TRBJ2-3; CDR3 protein: ASSLNRRQADTQY
V gene: TRBV4-2; J gene: TRBJ2-3; CDR3 protein: ASSHIITGDRGSDTQY
V gene: TRBV5-1; J gene: TRBJ1-1; CDR3 protein: ASSVGQTNTEAF
V gene: TRBV9; J gene: TRBJ1-5; CDR3 protein: ASSVGQTEGPQH
V gene: TRBV23-1; J gene: TRBJ1-6; CDR3 protein: ASSQPGQLHRGPLH
V gene: TRBV11-2; J gene: TRBJ1-1; CDR3 protein: ASSFSPVGGNTEAF
V gene: TRBV7-8; J gene: TRBJ1-3; CDR3 protein: ASSLAQRGSGNTIY
V gene: TRBV27; J gene: TRBJ1-3; CDR3 protein: ASSLYGGGSGNTIY
V gene: TRBV20-1; J gene: TRBJ2-1; CDR3 protein: SARAGAYNEQF
V gene: TRBV7-9; J gene: TRBJ1-1; CDR3 protein: ASSASSGSTEAF
V gene: TRBV12-3/TRBV12-4; J gene: TRBJ1-2; CDR3 protein: ASSARGGYT
V gene: TRBV4-3; J gene: TRBJ1-2; CDR3 protein: ASSQVLDRGDYGYT
V gene: TRBV7-9; J gene: TRBJ2-3; CDR3 protein: ASSSRASTDTQY
V gene: TRBV30; J gene: TRBJ1-1; CDR3 protein: AWGSETEAF
V gene: TRBV27; J gene: TRBJ2-2; CDR3 protein: ASSFRSLTGELF
V gene: TRBV5-1; J gene: TRBJ2-3; CDR3 protein: ASTPTISDTQY
V gene: TRBV11-2; J gene: TRBJ1-2; CDR3 protein: ASSFLGRNYGYT
V gene: TRBV27; J gene: TRBJ2-1; CDR3 protein: ASRRGTTYPYNEQF
V gene: TRBV6-5; J gene: TRBJ1-3; CDR3 protein: ASNPTPNSGNTIY
V gene: TRBV6-2/TRBV6-3; J gene: TRBJ2-7; CDR3 protein: ASRLQGISYEQY
V gene: TRBV6-5; J gene: TRBJ1-6; CDR3 protein: ASRDPVGSPLH
V gene: TRBV12-3/TRBV12-4; J gene: TRBJ2-5; CDR3 protein: ASRNSGQGQETQY
V gene: TRBV5-1; J gene: TRBJ2-3; CDR3 protein: ASSVGLAGSTDTQY
V gene: TRBV6-5; J gene: TRBJ2-1; CDR3 protein: ASALIAGGTNEQF
V gene: TRBV20-1; J gene: TRBJ2-5; CDR3 protein: SALWTGKWETQY
V gene: TRBV29-1; J gene: TRBJ2-2; CDR3 protein: SVGTGDTGELF
V gene: TRBV19; J gene: TRBJ2-5; CDR3 protein: ASRISGTNIETQY
V gene: TRBV9; J gene: TRBJ2-2; CDR3 protein: ASSARLVGGTGELF
V gene: TRBV5-6; J gene: TRBJ1-2; CDR3 protein: ASRPIQGAVYGYT
V gene: TRBV7-2; J gene: TRBJ1-2; CDR3 protein: ASRLDRDYGYT
V gene: TRBV5-1; J gene: TRBJ2-6; CDR3 protein: ASSSRRFSGANVLT
V gene: TRBV12-3/TRBV12-4; J gene: TRBJ2-5; CDR3 protein: ASSRDAGVTQY
V gene: TRBV23-1; J gene: TRBJ2-2; CDR3 protein: ASRTGEVERNTGELF